The present T cell receptor beta chain was sequenced within a study of T cells in Graves' hyperthyroidism and ophthalmopathy. Whole-study context: It was at initial diagnosis, before any treatment, that peripheral blood was collected.

This clonotype has at least ten counts. Fresh peripheral blood, about 9.6 ml, yielded the PBMCs. Authors of the study amplified TCR beta CDR3 regions from RNA transcripts. The HTBI primer set served for first-round RT-PCR of the TCR CDR3. TCRdb fed the multiplex PCR reads into MiXCR, producing one record per CDR3 protein. The table has 620,000 or so distinct CDR3 sequences, roughly 15% seen once; the top ten hold roughly an eighth. The source material was blood. The source of this sequence is a woman aged 50 to 65 with Graves' ophthalmopathy.

The CDR3 bases are TGCGCCAGCAGCCCGTGGTCGCGGGAGGTCTCCTACGAGCAGTACTTC. The encoded protein is CASSPWSREVSYEQYF. This rearrangement joins TRBV5-1 to TRBJ2-7, with TRBD2 matching 8 bases. The V gene end was trimmed by 4 bases and the J gene end by 0 bases; junction bases not matched to a gene: 9. The CDR3 runs 16 residues. CDR1 and CDR2 from the germline V gene are SGHRS and YFSETQ.